This is a list of T cell receptor beta chains from one sample in a study of graft-versus-host responses after intestinal transplantation. Produced via immunoSEQ multiplex PCR; TCRdb's table is partial and in-frame only. Of fewer than 85,000 clones listed, over 75% are singletons. The antigens these receptors bind are not known. The sequences come from unstimulated CD4+ T cells sorted from spleen or lymph node cells, collected before transplant. All receptors come from a human donor who was the organ donor for an intestinal transplant. CDR3s include the opening cysteine and the closing phenylalanine or tryptophan. A D gene is named only where the DNA matches it firmly. Clone size is given for some rows only: seen once, a few or many times, or a class if the clone is expanded.

abundance: NA
j_gene: TRBJ1-5
d_gene: NA
v_gene: TRBV19
CDR3nt: TGTGCCAGTACCGCCTACAGGGTAGGTCAGCCCCAGCATTTT
CDR3aa: CASTAYRVGQPQHF

abundance: NA
j_gene: TRBJ1-3
d_gene: NA
v_gene: TRBV25-1
CDR3nt: TGTGCCAGCAGTGAATCACAGAACACCATATATTTT
CDR3aa: CASSESQNTIYF

abundance: NA
j_gene: TRBJ2-3
d_gene: TRBD2
v_gene: TRBV27
CDR3nt: TGTGCCAGCAGTTTAGTAGCGGGGAGTACAGATACGCAGTATTTT
CDR3aa: CASSLVAGSTDTQYF

abundance: few
j_gene: TRBJ1-5
d_gene: NA
v_gene: TRBV6-6
CDR3nt: TGTGCCAGCACCCAGGGGAACGGGAATCAGCCCCAGCATTTT
CDR3aa: CASTQGNGNQPQHF

abundance: NA
j_gene: TRBJ2-3
d_gene: NA
v_gene: TRBV18
CDR3nt: TGTGCCAGCTCACCACGCAGGGGACGCACAGATACGCAGTATTTT
CDR3aa: CASSPRRGRTDTQYF

abundance: NA
j_gene: TRBJ1-1
d_gene: NA
v_gene: TRBV14
CDR3nt: TGTGCCAGCAGCCAAAGGGGGGGAATCCACACTGAAGCTTTCTTT
CDR3aa: CASSQRGGIHTEAFF

abundance: NA
j_gene: TRBJ1-1
d_gene: NA
v_gene: TRBV2
CDR3nt: TGTGCCAGCAGTGAACGCGTAGGGGTCGTACTGAACACTGAAGCTTTCTTT
CDR3aa: CASSERVGVVLNTEAFF

abundance: NA
j_gene: TRBJ1-2
d_gene: NA
v_gene: TRBV2
CDR3nt: TGTGCCAGCGAAGAAGACTCGTATGGCTACACCTTC
CDR3aa: CASEEDSYGYTF

abundance: NA
j_gene: TRBJ1-4
d_gene: TRBD1
v_gene: TRBV4-3
CDR3nt: TGCGCCAGCAGCGTGGACAGGGGGAATGAAAAACTGTTTTTT
CDR3aa: CASSVDRGNEKLFF

abundance: NA
j_gene: TRBJ2-6
d_gene: NA
v_gene: TRBV7-9
CDR3nt: TGTGCCAGCAGCTTAGCTAGCCCGTCTGGGGCCAACGTCCTGACTTTC
CDR3aa: CASSLASPSGANVLTF

abundance: once
j_gene: TRBJ1-1
d_gene: NA
v_gene: TRBV6-5
CDR3nt: TGTGCCAGCAGTTACTCGGGACTAAAGAACACTGAAGCTTTCTTT
CDR3aa: CASSYSGLKNTEAFF

abundance: NA
j_gene: TRBJ2-2
d_gene: NA
v_gene: TRBV2
CDR3nt: TGTGCCAGCAGGGACAGCCATCCGAACACCGGGGAGCTGTTTTTT
CDR3aa: CASRDSHPNTGELFF

abundance: once
j_gene: TRBJ1-5
d_gene: NA
v_gene: TRBV6-1
CDR3nt: TGTGCCAGCAGTGAGGCGGGAGACTATAGCAATCAGCCCCAGCATTTT
CDR3aa: CASSEAGDYSNQPQHF

abundance: NA
j_gene: TRBJ2-1
d_gene: NA
v_gene: TRBV7-8
CDR3nt: TGTGCCAGCAGCTTAGAATGGGCCCTCACAGGCTACAATGAGCAGTTCTTC
CDR3aa: CASSLEWALTGYNEQFF

abundance: NA
j_gene: TRBJ1-2
d_gene: NA
v_gene: TRBV2
CDR3nt: TGTGCCTCTACCAGGGATGACTATGGCTACACCTTC
CDR3aa: CASTRDDYGYTF

abundance: NA
j_gene: TRBJ1-6
d_gene: NA
v_gene: TRBV28
CDR3nt: TGTGCCAGCAGTCGCGAAACAGGTTATAATTCACCCCTCCACTTT
CDR3aa: CASSRETGYNSPLHF

abundance: NA
j_gene: TRBJ1-1
d_gene: TRBD1
v_gene: TRBV27
CDR3nt: TGTGCCAGCAGTTCCCGACAGGGTCGGACTGAAGCTTTCTTT
CDR3aa: CASSSRQGRTEAFF

abundance: NA
j_gene: TRBJ2-3
d_gene: NA
v_gene: TRBV7-2
CDR3nt: TGTGCCAGCAGCTCCGGACAGTCCTCAGATACGCAGTATTTT
CDR3aa: CASSSGQSSDTQYF